This T cell receptor beta chain was observed in a study of T cell responses to AZD1222 COVID-19 vaccine. Generated by immunoSEQ multiplex PCR, the TCRdb table keeps only in-frame clones and is missing some. This table holds tens of thousands of clones, about nine tenths found once. The CDR3 length is 15 residues. With V trimmed by 0 bases and J by 12 bases, 8 bases remained unmatched. Germline assignment: CDR1 SGDLS and CDR2 YYNGEE. This receptor was taken from an adult in good health. The V call is TRBV9, the J call TRBJ2-1; TRBD1 agrees at 11 bases. This sample comprised peripheral blood, obtained on day 0 of MenACWY control vaccination. The CDR3 bases are TGTGCCAGCAGCGTAGAGGGGTCTGGGACAGGGGGGCAGTTCTTC. Protein sequence: CASSVEGSGTGGQFF.